The 20 T cell receptor beta chains given below trace back to one sample, sequenced in a study of identical twins. TCRdb fed the 5' RACE reads into MiXCR, producing one record per CDR3 protein. The table shows under 800,000 distinct CDR3 sequences, with around 21% occurring only once. These data are also associated with another study on T cells expressing NK-cell markers.

The sequencing input was PBMCs. The receptors shown here come from a woman between 18 and 30 years old in good health.

This clonotype was counted between two and nine times. This chain connects TRBV7-2 to TRBJ2-1; 10 bases agree with TRBD1. The CDR3 is 14 residues long. Germline trimming cut 5 bases from V and 7 bases from J; bases unmatched to any gene: 5. The germline gives CDR1 SGHTA, CDR2 FQGNSA. CDR3 sequence (DNA): TGTGCCAGCAGCGCGGACAGGGGGTTAAATGAGCAGTTCTTC. Its translation: CASSADRGLNEQFF.

The CDR3 region is CASSPGTGAYQYF. As DNA, the CDR3 is TGTGCCAGCAGCCCCGGGACAGGGGCGTATCAGTACTTC. The chain employs TRBV27 and TRBJ2-7, with 10 bases that match TRBD1. V gave up 6 bases and J gave up 10 bases; unmatched junction bases: 9. This CDR3 spans 13 amino acids. CDR1 is MNHEY and CDR2 is SMNVEV in the germline V gene (reference sequence).

The rearrangement uses TRBV20-1 and TRBJ1-2, with TRBD1 identical over 7 bases. The CDR3 is made up of 15 amino acids. V was pared by 0 bases and J by 3 bases, with 7 bases of the junction left unmatched. CDR1 is DFQATT and CDR2 is SNEGSKA in the germline V gene (reference sequence). This CDR3 reads CSARDFETGHYGYTF. In DNA, the CDR3 is TGCAGTGCTAGAGACTTCGAGACAGGGCACTATGGCTACACCTTC.

This clonotype appeared a few times. The chain is built from TRBV20-1 and TRBJ2-1; 8 bases line up with TRBD2. Germline V CDR1 and CDR2: DFQATT, SNEGSKA (reference sequence). V trimming: 6 bases; J trimming: 1 base; junction bases outside the gene matches: 8. The CDR3 contains 15 residues. The CDR3 region is CSAIFSGDSYNEQFF. The CDR3 DNA sequence: TGCAGTGCCATTTTTAGCGGGGATTCCTACAATGAGCAGTTCTTC.

The rearrangement uses TRBV12-3 or TRBV12-4 and TRBJ2-3, with D perhaps given as TRBD1 or TRBD2 (6 bases each). This CDR3 has 12 amino acids. V lost 7 bases, J lost 6 bases, and 11 bases lay in between. The CDR3 bases are TGTGCCAGCACCCTAGGGGGGGATACGCAGTATTTT. Its translation is CASTLGGDTQYF.

This clonotype has a count of ten or more. J is TRBJ2-3 and V is TRBV3-1; D remains ambiguous. This CDR3 region has 11 residues. V was cut by 1 base and J by 4 bases, with 0 bases left in between. Germline CDR1 and CDR2: LGHDT and YNNKEL (reference sequence). Here the CDR3 reads CASSQADTQYF. Here the CDR3 DNA reads TGTGCCAGCAGCCAAGCAGATACGCAGTATTTT.

V gene TRBV20-1 combines with J gene TRBJ2-7, with 11 nucleotides matching TRBD2. The CDR3 runs 17 residues. V lost 1 base to trimming and J lost 2 bases; unmatched junction nucleotides: 10. Germline-derived CDR1 and CDR2 are DFQATT and SNEGSKA (reference sequence). The CDR3 bases are TGCAGTGCTAGAGCCCTACTACTAGCGGGGGACCCCTACGAGCAGTACTTC. Translating gives CSARALLLAGDPYEQYF.

This clonotype was detected only a few times. The chain combines TRBV10-3 with TRBJ2-5; D might be TRBD2 (5 bases). V was pared by 10 bases and J by 9 bases, with 24 bases between. The CDR3 has 14 amino acids. From germline, CDR1 is ENHRY and CDR2 SYGVKD. This CDR3 is CASQTLAGVGPQYF. In DNA form, the CDR3 reads TGTGCCAGCCAGACGCTGGCCGGGGTAGGGCCCCAGTACTTC.

This clonotype was picked up a small number of times. This chain uses TRBV6-5 with TRBJ1-1; no definite D call. Germline V gives CDR1 MNHEY, CDR2 SVGAGI. The CDR3 contains 15 residues. V lost 4 bases and J 0 bases, leaving 12 bases between the germline ends. The CDR3 sequence is CASSWQLSVNTEAFF. In nucleotides, the CDR3 is TGTGCCAGCAGTTGGCAATTGTCGGTGAACACTGAAGCTTTCTTT.

This clonotype was recorded at least ten times. The chain combines TRBV7-9 with TRBJ2-4, with D perhaps TRBD1 or TRBD2 (6 bases each). V lost 3 bases and J 6 bases, leaving 12 bases between the germline ends. There are 14 residues in the CDR3. CDR1 is SEHNR, CDR2 FQNEAQ, per germline (reference sequence). Here the CDR3 DNA reads TGTGCCAGCAGCTTGGAGGGGGTGTTAAACATTCAGTACTTC. This gives the protein CASSLEGVLNIQYF.

The table lists this clonotype with a few counts. The J gene is TRBJ2-6, the V gene TRBV6-2 or TRBV6-3, with 7 bases fitting TRBD1. The J segment lost 0 bases and the V segment lost 4 bases, leaving 9 bases of the junction unmatched. The V gene's germline CDR1 is MNHEY and CDR2 SVGEGT. This CDR3 is 18 amino acids long. CDR3 sequence (DNA): TGTGCCAGCAGTTTAATTGGACAGGCGATCTCTGGGGCCAACGTCCTGACTTTC. Amino acids: CASSLIGQAISGANVLTF.

The rearrangement joins TRBV6-1 to TRBJ2-1, with 11 bases identical to TRBD2. Germline CDR1 reads MNHNS; CDR2 reads SASEGT. With 6 bases clipped from V and 6 bases from J, the junction kept 4 bases outside the gene matches. The CDR3 is made up of 14 amino acids. The CDR3 sequence is CASRPTSGSNEQFF. The CDR3 DNA sequence: TGTGCCAGCAGACCTACTAGCGGGAGCAATGAGCAGTTCTTC.

The chain uses TRBV6-2 or TRBV6-3 and TRBJ2-2; TRBD2 aligns across 7 bases. The junction had 7 bases not matched to a gene; V was cut back by 6 bases and J by 6 bases. Per germline, CDR1 MNHEY and CDR2 SVGEGT. CDR3 size: 14 residues. This CDR3 reads CASRRLAASGELFF. The CDR3 nucleotides read TGTGCCAGCAGGCGGCTAGCGGCCTCCGGGGAGCTGTTTTTT.

This clonotype was detected a few times. The V gene is TRBV12-3 or TRBV12-4, the J gene TRBJ2-2; no definite D call. The CDR3 covers 12 residues. V lost 6 bases and J lost 4, with 6 bases in between. CDR3 nucleotides: TGTGCCAGCAGATTCTCCACCGGGGAGCTGTTTTTT. Translating gives CASRFSTGELFF.

This clonotype was seen many times. The chain couples TRBV5-1 to TRBJ2-3; perhaps TRBD1 as D (6 bases). Germline V CDR1 and CDR2: SGHRS, YFSETQ. V was shortened by 3 bases and J by 0 bases, with 8 bases between the two germline ends. The CDR3 spans 14 residues. The CDR3 DNA is TGCGCCAGCAGCTCGGACAGTAGCACAGATACGCAGTATTTT. This encodes CASSSDSSTDTQYF.

This clonotype showed up many times. The chain employs TRBV7-9 and TRBJ2-3; no definite D call. V was cut by 0 bases and J by 6 bases, with 13 bases left in between. Germline CDR1 SEHNR, CDR2 FQNEAQ (reference sequence). The CDR3 covers 15 residues. CDR3 sequence reads: CASSLAAGVGDTQYF. CDR3 bases: TGTGCCAGCAGCTTAGCGGCAGGAGTGGGGGATACGCAGTATTTT.

This clonotype was seen a handful of times. The J gene is TRBJ2-7, the V gene TRBV4-3; D is uncertain. Deletions cut 0 bases from V and 4 bases from J, with 10 bases between. Per germline, CDR1 LGHNA and CDR2 YSLEER. The CDR3 covers 14 residues. CDR3 in amino acids: CASSQDRDWYEQYF. CDR3 bases: TGCGCCAGCAGCCAAGATCGCGACTGGTACGAGCAGTACTTC.

This sequence joins TRBV18 and TRBJ2-7, with 8 bases that match TRBD2. The J segment lost 6 bases and the V segment lost 0 bases, leaving 7 bases of the junction unmatched. The CDR3 contains 15 residues. The germline V gene encodes CDR1 KGHSH and CDR2 LQKENI. CDR3 bases: TGTGCCAGCTCACCACCCAGGGCGGGGGGCTTCGAGCAGTACTTC. This encodes CASSPPRAGGFEQYF.

CDR3 coding DNA: TGTGCCAGCAGCGACCCTTCACGTGGCTACACCTTC. This gives the protein CASSDPSRGYTF. The rearrangement joins TRBV6-2 or TRBV6-3 to TRBJ1-2; D remains unclear. The V and J ends lost 6 bases and 7 bases respectively, with 12 bases between them. This CDR3 comprises 12 residues. Germline V lookup: CDR1 MNHEY, CDR2 SVGEGT.

The table lists this clonotype with a few counts. The DNA for the CDR3 is TGCAGTGCTAGATTGGGGGGGGCTAGAGGATACAATGAGCAGTTCTTC. This codes for CSARLGGARGYNEQFF. This sequence joins TRBV20-1 and TRBJ2-1; D is perhaps TRBD2 (7 bases). V shed 2 bases and J shed 4 bases, with 18 bases lying between them. The germline CDR1 and CDR2 sequences are DFQATT and SNEGSKA (reference sequence). This CDR3 has 16 amino acids.